The present TCR beta chain was sequenced within a study of blood T cell repertoires in COVID-19. Study summary: Sources were T cells, B-cell-depleted T cells, or PBMCs; the material itself was cDNA or gDNA.

Source study methods: Estimates of nucleated cell counts were drawn from the amplification of reference gene primers. Profiling relied on immunoSEQ multiplex PCR, and the TCRdb table lists in-frame clones only, not all of them. V and J calls and clone size follow that table, whereas D and trimming were derived from the DNA. The table shows about 36,000 clones, with roughly nine tenths occurring only once. This clone was detected a few times. Germline CDR1 reads LNHDA; CDR2 reads SQIVND (reference sequence). V shed 3 bases, J shed 5 bases, and the junction held 7 bases outside the gene matches. The CDR3 loop spans 16 amino acids.

This TCR came from a man between 65 and 85 years old with acute or convalescent COVID-19. The specimen was peripheral blood. The gene calls are TRBV19 and TRBJ2-3, with 11 nucleotides matching TRBD2. This CDR3 is CASSMALAGEVDTQYF. The CDR3 bases are TGTGCCAGTAGTATGGCACTAGCGGGAGAAGTAGATACGCAGTATTTT.